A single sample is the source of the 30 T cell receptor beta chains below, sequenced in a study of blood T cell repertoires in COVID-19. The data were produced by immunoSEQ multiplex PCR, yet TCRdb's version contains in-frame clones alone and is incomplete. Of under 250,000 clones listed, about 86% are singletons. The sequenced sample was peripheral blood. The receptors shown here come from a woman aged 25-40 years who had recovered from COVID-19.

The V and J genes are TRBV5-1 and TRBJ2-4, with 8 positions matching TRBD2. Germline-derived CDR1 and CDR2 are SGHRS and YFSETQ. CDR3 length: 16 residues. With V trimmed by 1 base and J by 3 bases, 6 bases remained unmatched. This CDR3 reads CASSLSGSGVKNIQYF. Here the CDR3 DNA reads TGCGCCAGCAGCTTGAGCGGGAGCGGAGTCAAAAACATTCAGTACTTC. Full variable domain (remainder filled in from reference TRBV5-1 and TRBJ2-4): KAGVTQTPRYLIKTRGQQVTLSCSPISGHRSVSWYQQTPGQGLQFLFEYFSETQRNKGNFPGRFSGRQFSNSRSEMNVSTLELGDSALYLCASSLSGSGVKNIQYFGAGTRLSVL.

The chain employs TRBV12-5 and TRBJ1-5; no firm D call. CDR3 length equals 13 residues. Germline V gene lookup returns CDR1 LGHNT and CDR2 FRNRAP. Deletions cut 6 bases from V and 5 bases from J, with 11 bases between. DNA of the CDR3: TGTGCTAGTGGATTTGAGTCGGATCAGCCCCAGCATTTT. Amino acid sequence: CASGFESDQPQHF.

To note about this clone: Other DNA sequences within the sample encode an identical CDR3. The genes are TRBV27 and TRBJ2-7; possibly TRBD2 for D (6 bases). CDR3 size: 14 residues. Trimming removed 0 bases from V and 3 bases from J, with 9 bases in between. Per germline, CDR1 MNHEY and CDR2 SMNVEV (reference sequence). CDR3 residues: CASSLSKGGYEQYF. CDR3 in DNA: TGTGCCAGCAGTTTATCAAAGGGAGGCTACGAGCAGTACTTC.

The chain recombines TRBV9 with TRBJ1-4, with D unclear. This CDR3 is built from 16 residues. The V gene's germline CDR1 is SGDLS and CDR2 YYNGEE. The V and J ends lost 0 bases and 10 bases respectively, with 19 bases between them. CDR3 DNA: TGTGCCAGCAGCGTAGGACCACCAGCGGCGGGCCTAAAACTGTTTTTT. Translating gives CASSVGPPAAGLKLFF.

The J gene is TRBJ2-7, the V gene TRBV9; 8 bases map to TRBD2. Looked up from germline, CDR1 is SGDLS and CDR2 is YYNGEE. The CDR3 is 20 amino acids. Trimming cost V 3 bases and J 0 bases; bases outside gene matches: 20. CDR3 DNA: TGTGCCAGCAGCGACCCTTCCGGGGGGGAGAAGGCGCGGAGCTCCTACGAGCAGTACTTC. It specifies CASSDPSGGEKARSSYEQYF.

The DNA of the CDR3 is TGTGCCAGCAGCTCTGGGGGGTTGAGTGGCGGGGAGCTGTTTTTT. It encodes CASSSGGLSGGELFF. The V and J genes are TRBV11-2 and TRBJ2-2; perhaps TRBD2 as D (6 bases). The V end was cut by 4 bases, the J end by 7 bases, with 16 bases between. Germline V gives CDR1 SGHAT, CDR2 FQNNGV. This CDR3 is 15 amino acids long.

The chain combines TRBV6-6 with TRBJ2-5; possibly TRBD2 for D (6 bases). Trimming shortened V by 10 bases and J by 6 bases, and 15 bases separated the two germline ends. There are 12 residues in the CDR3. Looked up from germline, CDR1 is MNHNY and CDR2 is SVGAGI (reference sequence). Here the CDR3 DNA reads TGTGCCACGCAAACGGGGGAAAAGACCCAGTACTTC. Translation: CATQTGEKTQYF.

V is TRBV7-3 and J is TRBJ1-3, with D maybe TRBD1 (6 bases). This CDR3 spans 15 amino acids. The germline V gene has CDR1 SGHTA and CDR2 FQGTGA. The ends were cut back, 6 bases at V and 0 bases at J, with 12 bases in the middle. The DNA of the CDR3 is TGTGCCAGCAGAGACCGGGACACCTCTGGAAACACCATATATTTT. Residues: CASRDRDTSGNTIYF.

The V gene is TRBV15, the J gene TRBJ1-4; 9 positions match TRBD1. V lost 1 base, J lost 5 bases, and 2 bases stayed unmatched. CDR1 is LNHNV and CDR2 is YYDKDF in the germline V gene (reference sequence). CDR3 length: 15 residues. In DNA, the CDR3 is TGTGCCACCAGCAGAGTGACAGGGGGGAATGAAAAACTGTTTTTT. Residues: CATSRVTGGNEKLFF.

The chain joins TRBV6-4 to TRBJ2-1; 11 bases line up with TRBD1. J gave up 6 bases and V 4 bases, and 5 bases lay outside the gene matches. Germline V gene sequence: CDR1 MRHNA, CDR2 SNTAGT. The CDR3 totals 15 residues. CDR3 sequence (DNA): TGTGCCAGCAGTGCCGCCGGGACAGGGGGCAATGAGCAGTTCTTC. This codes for CASSAAGTGGNEQFF.

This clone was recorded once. Written as DNA, the CDR3 is TGCGCCAGCAGCTTAATGAGGTCCGGACAGAGGAATGAGCAGTTCTTC. This translates into CASSLMRSGQRNEQFF. The chain recombines TRBV5-1 with TRBJ2-1, with D tentatively TRBD1 (6 bases). CDR1 is SGHRS, CDR2 YFSETQ, per germline. V was pared by 2 bases and J by 7 bases, with 19 bases between. This CDR3 contains 16 residues.

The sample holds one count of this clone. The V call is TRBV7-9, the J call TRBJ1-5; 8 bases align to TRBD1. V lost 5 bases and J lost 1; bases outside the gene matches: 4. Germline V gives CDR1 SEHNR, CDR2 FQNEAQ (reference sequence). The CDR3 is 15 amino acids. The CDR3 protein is CASSTGQGSNQPQHF. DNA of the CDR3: TGTGCCAGCAGCACCGGACAGGGAAGCAATCAGCCCCAGCATTTT.

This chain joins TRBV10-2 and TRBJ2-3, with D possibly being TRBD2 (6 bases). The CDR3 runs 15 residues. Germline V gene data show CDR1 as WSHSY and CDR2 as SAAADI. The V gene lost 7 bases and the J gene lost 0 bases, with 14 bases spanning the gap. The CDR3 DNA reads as TGCGCCAGCACCGGCAGGGACTTAAGCACAGATACGCAGTATTTT. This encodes CASTGRDLSTDTQYF.

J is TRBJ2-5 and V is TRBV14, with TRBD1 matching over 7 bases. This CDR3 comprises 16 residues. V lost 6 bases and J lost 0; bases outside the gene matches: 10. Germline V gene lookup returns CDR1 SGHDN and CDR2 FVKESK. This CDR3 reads CASSRSGTAYQETQYF. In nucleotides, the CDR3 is TGTGCCAGCAGTCGGTCCGGGACAGCGTACCAAGAGACCCAGTACTTC.

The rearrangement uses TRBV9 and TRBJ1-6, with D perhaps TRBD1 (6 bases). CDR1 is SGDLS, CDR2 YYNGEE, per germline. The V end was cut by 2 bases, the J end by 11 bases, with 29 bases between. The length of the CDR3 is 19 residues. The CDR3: CASSVNPGTQSTPQPPLHF. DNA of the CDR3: TGTGCCAGCAGCGTTAACCCCGGGACACAGTCGACCCCCCAACCACCCCTCCACTTT.

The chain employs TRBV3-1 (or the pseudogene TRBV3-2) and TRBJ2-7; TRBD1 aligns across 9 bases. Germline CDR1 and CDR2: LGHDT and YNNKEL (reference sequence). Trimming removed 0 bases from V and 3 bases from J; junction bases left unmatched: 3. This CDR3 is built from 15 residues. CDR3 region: CASSQDRTGVYEQYF. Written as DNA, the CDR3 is TGTGCCAGCAGCCAAGATAGGACAGGGGTCTACGAGCAGTACTTC.

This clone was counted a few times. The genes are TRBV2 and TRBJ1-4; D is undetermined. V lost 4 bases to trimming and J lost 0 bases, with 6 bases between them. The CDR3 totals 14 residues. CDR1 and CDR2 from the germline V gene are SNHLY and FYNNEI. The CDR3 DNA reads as TGTGCCAGCAGTGTGAGCGCAACTAATGAAAAACTGTTTTTT. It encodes CASSVSATNEKLFF. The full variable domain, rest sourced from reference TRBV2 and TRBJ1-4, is EPEVTQTPSHQVTQMGQEVILRCVPISNHLYFYWYRQILGQKVEFLVSFYNNEISEKSEIFDDQFSVERPDGSNFTLKIRSTKLEDSAMYFCASSVSATNEKLFFGSGTQLSVL.

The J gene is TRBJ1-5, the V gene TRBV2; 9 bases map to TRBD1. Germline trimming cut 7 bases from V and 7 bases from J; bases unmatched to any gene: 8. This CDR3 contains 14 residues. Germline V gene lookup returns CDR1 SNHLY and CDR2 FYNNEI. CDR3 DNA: TGTGCCAGCAACCCGGACAGGGGATCGCAGCCCCAGCATTTT. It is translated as CASNPDRGSQPQHF.

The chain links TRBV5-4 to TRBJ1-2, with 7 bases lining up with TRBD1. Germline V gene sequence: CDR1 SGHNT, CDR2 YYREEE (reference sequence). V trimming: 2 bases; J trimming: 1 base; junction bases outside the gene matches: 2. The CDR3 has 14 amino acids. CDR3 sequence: CASSFRQGNYGYTF. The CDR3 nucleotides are TGTGCCAGCAGCTTCCGACAGGGTAACTATGGCTACACCTTC.

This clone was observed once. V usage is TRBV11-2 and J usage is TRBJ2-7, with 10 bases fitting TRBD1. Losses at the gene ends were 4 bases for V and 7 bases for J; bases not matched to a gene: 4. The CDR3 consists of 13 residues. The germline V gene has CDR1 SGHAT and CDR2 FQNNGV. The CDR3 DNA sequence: TGTGCCAGCAGCTCGACAGGGGGCAAGGAGCAGTACTTC. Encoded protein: CASSSTGGKEQYF.

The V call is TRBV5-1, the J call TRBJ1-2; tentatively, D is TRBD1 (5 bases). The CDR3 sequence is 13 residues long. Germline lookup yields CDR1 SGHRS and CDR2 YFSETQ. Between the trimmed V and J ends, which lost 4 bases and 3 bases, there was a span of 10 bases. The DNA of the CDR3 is TGCGCCAGCAGCCATGGGGGGGACTATGGCTACACCTTC. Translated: CASSHGGDYGYTF.

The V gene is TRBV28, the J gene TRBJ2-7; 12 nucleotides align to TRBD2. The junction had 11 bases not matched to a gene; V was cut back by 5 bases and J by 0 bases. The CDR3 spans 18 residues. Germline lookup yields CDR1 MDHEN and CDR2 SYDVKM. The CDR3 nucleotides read TGTGCCAGCAGTCCGCTGACTAGCGGGAGAAACCCCTCCTACGAGCAGTACTTC. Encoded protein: CASSPLTSGRNPSYEQYF.

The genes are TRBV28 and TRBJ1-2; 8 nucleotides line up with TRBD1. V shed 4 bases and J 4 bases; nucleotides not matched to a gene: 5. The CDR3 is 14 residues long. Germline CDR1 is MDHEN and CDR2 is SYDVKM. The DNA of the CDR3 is TGTGCCAGCAGTTCGACAGGGGTGGTCTATGGCTACACCTTC. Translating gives CASSSTGVVYGYTF.

As DNA, the CDR3 is TGTGCCAGTAGTATAGAGTGGACAACCCTCTATGGCTACACCTTC. This translates into CASSIEWTTLYGYTF. This rearrangement joins TRBV19 to TRBJ1-2; tentatively, D is TRBD1 (5 bases). Trimming took 0 bases from V and 4 from J, leaving 12 bases between them. CDR1 and CDR2 from the germline V gene are LNHDA and SQIVND (reference sequence). This CDR3 is 15 amino acids long.

DNA of the CDR3: TGTGCCAGCAGGGACAGGGCTTACACTGAAGCTTTCTTT. It encodes CASRDRAYTEAFF. J is TRBJ1-1 and V is TRBV7-9, with TRBD1 identical over 8 bases. This CDR3 is 13 amino acids long. Germline V lookup: CDR1 SEHNR, CDR2 FQNEAQ (reference sequence). J gave up 3 bases and V 6 bases, and 3 bases lay outside the gene matches.

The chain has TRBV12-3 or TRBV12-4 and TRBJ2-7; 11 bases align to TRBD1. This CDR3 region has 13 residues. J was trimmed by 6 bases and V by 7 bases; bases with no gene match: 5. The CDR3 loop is CASTLDRGPEQYF. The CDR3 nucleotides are TGTGCCAGCACCTTGGACAGGGGGCCCGAGCAGTACTTC.

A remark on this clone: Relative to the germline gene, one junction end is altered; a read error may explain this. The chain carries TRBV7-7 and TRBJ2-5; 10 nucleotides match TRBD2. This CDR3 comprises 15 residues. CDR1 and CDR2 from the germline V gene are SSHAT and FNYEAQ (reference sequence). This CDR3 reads CASSPTGTSVETQYF. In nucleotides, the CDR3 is TGTGCTAGCAGCCCCACCGGGACTAGCGTAGAGACCCAGTACTTC. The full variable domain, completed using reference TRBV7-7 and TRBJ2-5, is GAGVSQSPRYKVTKRGQDVTLRCDPISSHATLYWYQQALGQGPEFLTYFNYEAQPDKSGLPSDRFSAERPEGSISTLTIQRTEQRDSAMYRCASSPTGTSVETQYFGPGTRLLVL.

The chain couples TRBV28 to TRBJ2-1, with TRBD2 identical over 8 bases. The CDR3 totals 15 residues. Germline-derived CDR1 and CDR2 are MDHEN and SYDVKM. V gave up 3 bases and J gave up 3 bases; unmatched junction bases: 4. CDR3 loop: CASSFSSGVYNEQFF. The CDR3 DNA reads TGTGCCAGCAGTTTTAGTAGCGGGGTCTACAATGAGCAGTTCTTC.

The CDR3 nucleotides read TGTGCCAGCAGGAAACAGGGGGCAGCTGGGGCCAACGTCCTGACTTTC. This gives the protein CASRKQGAAGANVLTF. The V gene is TRBV6-6, the J gene TRBJ2-6; 9 bases are a match to TRBD1. V was clipped by 6 bases and J by 2 bases; unmatched bases: 5. The CDR3 totals 16 residues. The germline V gene has CDR1 MNHNY and CDR2 SVGAGI (reference sequence).

CDR3 DNA: TGTGCCAGCAGACACTCGGGGGAGAGGACCGGGGAGCTGTTTTTT. This sequence encodes CASRHSGERTGELFF. The chain employs TRBV6-4 and TRBJ2-2; possible D gene TRBD2, 6 bases. The CDR3 sequence is 15 residues long. V gave up 6 bases and J gave up 5 bases, with 16 bases separating them. Per the germline V gene, CDR1 is MRHNA and CDR2 is SNTAGT.